This T cell receptor (beta chain) was found in a study of cytomegalovirus exposure and HLA in healthy donors. The study ran its PCR with 60 Vbeta and 13 Jbeta primers. The method was immunoSEQ multiplex PCR; TCRdb's version includes in-frame clones alone and lacks a portion of them. The table has 55,000 to 80,000 clones, less than 80% seen once. The ends were cut back, 5 bases at V and 4 bases at J, with 6 bases in the middle. Germline loops: CDR1 DFQATT, CDR2 SNEGSKA (reference sequence). This CDR3 is built from 11 residues. This sequence joins TRBV20-1 and TRBJ2-1; unclear D gene. The sequence derives from a man in his fifties or sixties in good health and CMV-seropositive. Sequencing was carried out using PBMCs. The CDR3 DNA follows: TGCAGTGCTCCTGCGTACAATGAGCAGTTCTTC. Its translation: CSAPAYNEQFF.